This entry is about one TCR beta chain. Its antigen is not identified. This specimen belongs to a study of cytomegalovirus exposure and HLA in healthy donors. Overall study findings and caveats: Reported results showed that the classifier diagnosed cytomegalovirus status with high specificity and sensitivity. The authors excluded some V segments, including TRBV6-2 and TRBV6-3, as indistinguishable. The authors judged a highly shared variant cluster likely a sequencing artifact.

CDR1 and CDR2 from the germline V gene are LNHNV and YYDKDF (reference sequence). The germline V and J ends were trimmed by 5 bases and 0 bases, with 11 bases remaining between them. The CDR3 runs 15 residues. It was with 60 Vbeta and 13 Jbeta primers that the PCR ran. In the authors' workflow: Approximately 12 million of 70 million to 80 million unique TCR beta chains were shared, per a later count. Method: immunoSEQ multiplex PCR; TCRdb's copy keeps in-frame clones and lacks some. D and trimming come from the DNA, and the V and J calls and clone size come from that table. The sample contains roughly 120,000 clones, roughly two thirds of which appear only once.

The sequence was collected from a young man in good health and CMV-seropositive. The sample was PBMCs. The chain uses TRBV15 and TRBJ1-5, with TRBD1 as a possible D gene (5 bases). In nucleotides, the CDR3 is TGTGCCACCAGCGCCGGGGGTTATAGCAATCAGCCCCAGCATTTT. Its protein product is CATSAGGYSNQPQHF.